The clone carrying this TCR beta chain is termed medium-sized. The antigen is unknown. CDR3 length: 15 residues. From germline, CDR1 is SGHNT and CDR2 YYREEE (reference sequence). The ends were cut back, 1 base at V and 10 bases at J, with 15 bases in the middle. TCRdb keeps only in-frame clones here, not all; method: immunoSEQ multiplex PCR. The sample carries tens of thousands of clones, about 70% recorded once. The data derive from a study of T cell clones after liver transplantation. Study summary: A pre-transplant mixed lymphocyte reaction with TCRbeta sequencing defined graft-donor-reactive clones followed in post-transplant blood.

General study results and limits: Donor-reactive sequences fell more than third party-reactive ones, suggesting partial deletion.

This specimen was CD4+ T cells from blood, taken at the 22-month timepoint. The V and J genes are TRBV5-4 and TRBJ1-6; D remains unclear. The receptor was isolated from a human patient who received a liver transplant. Some T cells may be the graft donor's. CDR3 in amino acids: CASSLNRGLGSPLHF. CDR3 coding DNA: TGTGCCAGCAGCTTGAATCGCGGGCTCGGGTCACCCCTCCACTTT.